This passage covers 19 T cell receptor beta chains from one sample sequenced in a study of CD8 T cells in ankylosing spondylitis. TCRdb re-analysed the 5' RACE reads in MiXCR, keeping a single row per CDR3 protein. The sample consists of fewer than 400,000 distinct CDR3 sequences, about 14% of them appearing once. The material sequenced was blood, either unsorted or a sorted T cell fraction (not recorded which). These receptors were taken from a male donor with ankylosing spondylitis or in good health (not recorded which).

The V gene is TRBV12-3 or TRBV12-4, the J gene TRBJ1-4; D is possibly TRBD1 (6 bases). Trimming stripped 7 bases from V and 8 bases from J, with 14 bases between. CDR3 length: 13 amino acids. As DNA, the CDR3 is TGTGCCAGCACCCCAGGGGCGGGGGAAAAACTGTTTTTT. This encodes CASTPGAGEKLFF.

J is TRBJ2-7 and V is TRBV12-3 or TRBV12-4; 8 nucleotides match TRBD1. V dropped 6 bases and J dropped 4; count of bases not matched to a gene: 8. The CDR3 is 14 amino acids. This chain's CDR3 is CASRRQGLQYEQYF. The DNA for the CDR3 is TGTGCCAGCAGAAGACAGGGGCTACAGTACGAGCAGTACTTC.

The chain couples TRBV5-1 to TRBJ2-1; D might be TRBD1 or TRBD2, each matching 5 bases. CDR3 length: 16 amino acids. Germline loops: CDR1 SGHRS, CDR2 YFSETQ. V gave up 2 bases and J gave up 1 base, with 13 bases separating them. CDR3 DNA: TGCGCCAGCAGCTTAACCGGGACGTGGTCCTACAATGAGCAGTTCTTC. This translates into CASSLTGTWSYNEQFF.

This clonotype was found many times. The V gene is TRBV20-1, the J gene TRBJ1-2; 9 bases map to TRBD1. Trimming removed 5 bases from V and 14 bases from J; junction bases left unmatched: 21. Germline V lookup: CDR1 DFQATT, CDR2 SNEGSKA (reference sequence). CDR3 length equals 15 residues. The CDR3 protein is CSAWGATGGAGSKTF. CDR3 nucleotide sequence: TGCAGTGCTTGGGGGGCTACAGGGGGCGCCGGGTCTAAGACCTTC.

This rearrangement joins TRBV5-1 to TRBJ2-1, with 11 bases that match TRBD2. V lost 5 bases and J lost 6; bases outside the gene matches: 4. The CDR3 loop spans 14 amino acids. The germline CDR1 and CDR2 sequences are SGHRS and YFSETQ. CDR3 protein: CASSRLAGLNEQFF. The DNA of the CDR3 is TGCGCCAGCAGTAGACTAGCGGGGCTCAATGAGCAGTTCTTC.

The J gene is TRBJ1-2, the V gene TRBV27; D may be TRBD1 (5 bases). Between the trimmed V and J ends, which lost 5 bases and 8 bases, there was a span of 21 bases. The CDR3 extends over 15 amino acids. CDR1 MNHEY and CDR2 SMNVEV come from the germline V gene (reference sequence). The DNA of the CDR3 is TGTGCCAGCAGTGAATCCGGGAGACCAGGGAGCGGCTACACCTTC. The encoded protein is CASSESGRPGSGYTF.

This clonotype showed up just a few times. The chain couples TRBV20-1 to TRBJ2-3, with D possibly matching TRBD2 (6 bases). With 6 bases removed from V and 0 bases from J, the gap between germline ends came to 13 bases. The length of the CDR3 is 14 residues. CDR1 and CDR2 from the germline V gene are DFQATT and SNEGSKA (reference sequence). The CDR3 is CSARVSGSTDTQYF. CDR3 nucleotides: TGCAGTGCCAGGGTCAGCGGGAGCACAGATACGCAGTATTTT.

CDR3 DNA: TGTGCCATCAGTGAGCAGTTCGGGAGGGCCCAGGATACGCAGTATTTT. It is translated as CAISEQFGRAQDTQYF. This chain links TRBV10-3 with TRBJ2-3, with 8 bases lining up with TRBD2. This CDR3 comprises 16 residues. CDR1 ENHRY and CDR2 SYGVKD come from the germline V gene. V gave up 2 bases and J gave up 6 bases; unmatched junction bases: 10.

This clonotype was seen only a few times. The V call is TRBV20-1, the J call TRBJ1-1; maybe TRBD1 (5 bases). Per germline, CDR1 DFQATT and CDR2 SNEGSKA (reference sequence). The V end lost 3 bases, the J end lost 3 bases, and 8 bases lay between the germline ends. The CDR3 extends over 12 amino acids. In DNA form, the CDR3 reads TGCAGTGCTAGCGGGGGGTACACTGAAGCTTTCTTT. Amino acid sequence: CSASGGYTEAFF.

The table lists this clonotype with many counts. This chain connects TRBV5-1 to TRBJ1-5; D is undetermined. CDR3 length: 13 amino acids. Germline values: CDR1 SGHRS, CDR2 YFSETQ. V was shortened by 0 bases and J by 7 bases, with 8 bases between the two germline ends. The CDR3 region is CASSLVFGQPQHF. The CDR3 bases are TGCGCCAGCAGCTTGGTATTTGGACAGCCCCAGCATTTT.

The chain couples TRBV5-1 to TRBJ2-5; the match to TRBD1 covers 9 bases. Germline lookup yields CDR1 SGHRS and CDR2 YFSETQ. V lost 0 bases, J lost 1 base, and 10 bases stayed unmatched. The CDR3 has 18 amino acids. Written as DNA, the CDR3 is TGCGCCAGCAGCTTGGCGGGGACAGGGATAGGTCCCCAAGAGACCCAGTACTTC. Its protein is CASSLAGTGIGPQETQYF.

The chain combines TRBV4-1 with TRBJ2-2; 12 bases map to TRBD2. V was clipped by 5 bases and J by 2 bases; unmatched bases: 9. Germline V lookup: CDR1 MGHRA, CDR2 YSYEKL. CDR3 length: 18 residues. The CDR3: CASSSRRLAGANTGELFF. Written as DNA, the CDR3 is TGCGCCAGCAGCTCGAGGAGACTAGCGGGGGCCAACACCGGGGAGCTGTTTTTT.

This chain uses TRBV12-3 or TRBV12-4 with TRBJ1-2; TRBD1 is a possible D gene (6 bases). V lost 5 bases, J lost 7 bases, and 14 bases lay in between. This CDR3 is built from 13 residues. The CDR3 spells CASSQQGGSGYTF. The CDR3 DNA reads as TGTGCCAGCAGTCAACAAGGGGGGTCTGGCTACACCTTC.

This clonotype occurred a few times. The chain recombines TRBV18 with TRBJ2-1; D is undetermined. Germline V gives CDR1 KGHSH, CDR2 LQKENI. V shed 6 bases and J shed 4 bases, with 10 bases lying between them. CDR3 size: 13 residues. The CDR3 reads CASSSDPYNEQFF. CDR3 nucleotide sequence: TGTGCCAGCTCCTCGGACCCATACAATGAGCAGTTCTTC.

CDR3 loop: CSAKSPGNTGELFF. The CDR3 nucleotides are TGCAGTGCTAAGAGTCCGGGAAACACCGGGGAGCTGTTTTTT. The rearrangement links TRBV20-1 to TRBJ2-2, with TRBD2 as a possible D gene (5 bases). There are 14 residues in the CDR3. Germline CDR1 DFQATT, CDR2 SNEGSKA (reference sequence). V lost 4 bases to trimming and J lost 2 bases, with 11 bases between them.

This clonotype was seen a few times. The chain is built from TRBV6-4 and TRBJ2-1; D is undetermined. CDR1 and CDR2 from the germline V gene are MRHNA and SNTAGT. V was pared by 6 bases and J by 5 bases, with 11 bases between. This CDR3 has 13 residues. The CDR3 is CASSLTDNNEQFF. CDR3 in DNA: TGTGCCAGCAGCCTAACCGACAACAATGAGCAGTTCTTC.

The chain combines TRBV10-1 with TRBJ2-3; D ambiguous. The V gene's germline CDR1 is WNHNN and CDR2 SYGVQD (reference sequence). Trimming shortened V by 3 bases and J by 5 bases, and 6 bases separated the two germline ends. This CDR3 has 12 residues. CDR3 bases: TGCGCCAGCAGTGATGATGTAGATACGCAGTATTTT. It translates to CASSDDVDTQYF.

This clonotype was detected many times. The chain has TRBV7-9 and TRBJ1-2; no clear D gene. Per germline, CDR1 SEHNR and CDR2 FQNEAQ (reference sequence). The CDR3 sequence is 14 residues long. Trimming pared 5 bases from V and 3 bases from J, leaving 13 bases between. The CDR3 bases are TGTGCCAGCAGCGCACCTGGGATAGACTATGGCTACACCTTC. It codes for CASSAPGIDYGYTF.

This clonotype occurred a few times. The chain is built from TRBV5-1 and TRBJ1-5; D is unclear. From germline, CDR1 is SGHRS and CDR2 YFSETQ. CDR3 length: 15 amino acids. V was shortened by 0 bases and J by 0 bases, with 7 bases between the two germline ends. The CDR3 nucleotides read TGCGCCAGCAGCTTGGGCCCCAATAGCAATCAGCCCCAGCATTTT. Its protein product is CASSLGPNSNQPQHF. Full variable domain (rest looked up from reference TRBV5-1 and TRBJ1-5): KAGVTQTPRYLIKTRGQQVTLSCSPISGHRSVSWYQQTPGQGLQFLFEYFSETQRNKGNFPGRFSGRQFSNSRSEMNVSTLELGDSALYLCASSLGPNSNQPQHFGDGTRLSIL.